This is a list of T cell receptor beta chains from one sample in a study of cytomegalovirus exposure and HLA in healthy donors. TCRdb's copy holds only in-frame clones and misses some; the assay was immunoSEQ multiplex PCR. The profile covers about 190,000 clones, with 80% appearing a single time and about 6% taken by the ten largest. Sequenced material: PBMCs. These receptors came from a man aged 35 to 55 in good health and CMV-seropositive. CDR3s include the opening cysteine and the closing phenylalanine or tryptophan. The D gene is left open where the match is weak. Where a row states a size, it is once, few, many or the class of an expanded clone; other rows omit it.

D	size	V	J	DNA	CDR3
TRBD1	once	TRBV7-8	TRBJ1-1	TGTGCCAGCAGCGCCTCCGGGACAGGGGTAATGAACACTGAAGCTTTCTTT	CASSASGTGVMNTEAFF
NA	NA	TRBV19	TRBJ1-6	TGTGCCAGTAGTATCTTCTCTGGAGGCAACAATTCACCCCTCCACTTT	CASSIFSGGNNSPLHF
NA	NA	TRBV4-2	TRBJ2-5	TGTGCCAGCAGCCAAGATAAGGGGGGGGAGGAGACCCAGTACTTC	CASSQDKGGEETQYF
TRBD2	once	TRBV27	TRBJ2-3	TGTGCCAGCAGTTTCCTCGGACTAGCGGGGGTTAGCACAGATACGCAGTATTTT	CASSFLGLAGVSTDTQYF
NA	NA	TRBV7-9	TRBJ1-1	TGTGCCAGCAGCTTCCGGGGTCACACTGAAGCTTTCTTT	CASSFRGHTEAFF
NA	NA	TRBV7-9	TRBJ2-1	TGTGCCAGCAGCAGCCGGGACTTCTCCTACAATGAGCAGTTCTTC	CASSSRDFSYNEQFF
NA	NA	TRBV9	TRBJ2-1	TGTGCCAGCAGCGTAGCGGTGGCTAGGAACAATGAGCAGTTCTTC	CASSVAVARNNEQFF
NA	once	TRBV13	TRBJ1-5	TGTGCCAGCAGCTTAGTTAGGGGGCCCCAGCATTTT	CASSLVRGPQHF
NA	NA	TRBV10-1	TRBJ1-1	TGCCCTTTGGGGGCCACTGAAGCTTTCTTT	CPLGATEAFF
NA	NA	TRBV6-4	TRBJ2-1	TGTGCCAGCAGTGGAGGGCAGGGGAGCGATGAGCAGTTCTTC	CASSGGQGSDEQFF
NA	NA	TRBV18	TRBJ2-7	TGTGCCAGCTCACCGGTGGGAGACTCGTCCTACGAGCAGTACTTC	CASSPVGDSSYEQYF